These T cell receptor beta chains were read from a single sample in a study of blood T cell repertoires in COVID-19. Repertoires were generated with immunoSEQ multiplex PCR, while TCRdb's copy carries only in-frame clones and drops some. The sample records 150,000 to 200,000 clones, more than 65% being singletons. Input material: peripheral blood. The receptors stem from a human donor with acute or convalescent COVID-19. The donor label of this sample is uncertain. Both conserved end residues are part of each CDR3. A D gene is named only where the DNA matches it firmly. Clone size is shown for a subset of rows, as once, few, many or a class of expanded clone.

>-|TRBV15|-|TRBJ2-6
TGTGCCACCAGCTTGGGCCGGGACAACTCTGGGGCCAACGTCCTGACTTTC
CATSLGRDNSGANVLTF
>-|TRBV30|-|TRBJ2-6
TGTGCCTGGAGTTCAGGTGCGCCCGGGGCCAACGTCCTGACTTTC
CAWSSGAPGANVLTF
>-|TRBV30|-|TRBJ1-1
TGTGCCTGGAGTCCCGGAGGAAGGGCTTTCTTT
CAWSPGGRAFF
>few|TRBV10-2|-|TRBJ1-6
TGCGCCAGCAGTGGTTCCCCTTTAGGGAGGGGAGATTCACCCCTCCACTTT
CASSGSPLGRGDSPLHF
>-|TRBV6-2/TRBV6-3|-|TRBJ1-4
TGTGCCAGCAGTAGCGGCATATATGAAAAACTGTTTTTT
CASSSGIYEKLFF
>-|TRBV5-1|TRBD2|TRBJ2-2
TGCGCCAGCAGCTTGGGGCCTAGCGGGGGATACACCGGGGAGCTGTTTTTT
CASSLGPSGGYTGELFF
>once|TRBV5-1|-|TRBJ2-1
TGCGCCAGCAGCTTGGCCGAGGCAGAGCAGTTCTTC
CASSLAEAEQFF
>-|TRBV15|TRBD2|TRBJ2-7
TGTGCCACCAGCGGCTGGGGGACTAGCGGGGGCAACGAGCAGTACTTC
CATSGWGTSGGNEQYF
>-|TRBV5-1|-|TRBJ1-2
TGCGCCAGCAGCCCAGGACAGCGATGGGAGGGGAACTATGGCTACACCTTC
CASSPGQRWEGNYGYTF
>-|TRBV7-6|-|TRBJ1-6
TGTGCCAGCAGCCCCGGACAGAACTCCTATAATTCACCCCTCCACTTT
CASSPGQNSYNSPLHF
>-|TRBV6-5|-|TRBJ1-1
TGTGCCAGCAGTTACTCAGGCAGGGGAACTGAAGCTTTCTTT
CASSYSGRGTEAFF
>few|TRBV5-1|TRBD1|TRBJ1-5
TGCGCCAGCAGCTTAGACAGGGGGCCCCAGCATTTT
CASSLDRGPQHF
>-|TRBV12-3/TRBV12-4|-|TRBJ1-1
TGTGCCAGCAAAAAGACGGGGAACACTGAAGCTTTCTTT
CASKKTGNTEAFF
>-|TRBV18|-|TRBJ2-7
TGTGCCAGCTCACCGGGTCCAGGGGCCTACGAGCAGTACTTC
CASSPGPGAYEQYF
>-|TRBV2|TRBD1|TRBJ1-2
TGTGCCAGCGCTCCGCCCGGGACAGGGGGCCTTGGCTACACCTTC
CASAPPGTGGLGYTF
>-|TRBV28|-|TRBJ2-5
TGTGCCAGCAACGGCGGTAAAGAGACCCAGTACTTC
CASNGGKETQYF
>-|TRBV6-5|-|TRBJ1-2
TGTGCCAGCAGCCCAACAGGGTCTAACTATGGCTACACCTTC
CASSPTGSNYGYTF
>few|TRBV9|-|TRBJ1-1
TGTGCCAGCAGCGTAGGATCTAGTGGAGCTTCGGTGCGCGCTTTCTTT
CASSVGSSGASVRAFF
>-|TRBV7-9|TRBD1|TRBJ1-1
TGTGCCAGCCACAGGTTGTTAAGGGACAGACAACACACTGAAGCTTTCTTT
CASHRLLRDRQHTEAFF
>-|TRBV14|-|TRBJ1-2
TGTGCCAGCAGCTCAGGGCCTTCTAACTATGGCTACACCTTC
CASSSGPSNYGYTF
>-|TRBV3-1/TRBV3-2|-|TRBJ2-7
TGTGCCAGCAGCCAAGAGCGGTCCTACGAGCAGTACTTC
CASSQERSYEQYF
>-|TRBV30|TRBD1|TRBJ1-4
TGTGCCTGGAGTGTAGGGACAGGGAGAGGTGAAAAACTGTTTTTT
CAWSVGTGRGEKLFF
>-|TRBV5-4|TRBD1|TRBJ2-2
TGTGCCAGCAGCCCCCCCAGGGGGACAGGGATCACCGGGGAGCTGTTTTTT
CASSPPRGTGITGELFF
>-|TRBV28|-|TRBJ1-3
TGTGCCAGCGGGGGCGCAGCGAGCTCTGGAAACACCATATATTTT
CASGGAASSGNTIYF